This T cell receptor beta chain was sequenced during a study of T cell responses to AZD1222 COVID-19 vaccine. Trimming cost V 1 base and J 1 base, with 1 base left between them. CDR1 and CDR2 (germline): LNHDA, SQIVND (reference sequence). This CDR3 spans 12 amino acids. About this clone: The antigen is not known.

Combined were second doses at about 4 or about 12 weeks. General study points: At baseline, seropositivity was found in only six or seven AZD1222 recipients. Rises in breadth and depth of Spike-specific TCRs came after two AZD1222 doses. Samples come after the peak T cell response, not at day 14.

Clones were sequenced by immunoSEQ multiplex PCR, and TCRdb holds only the in-frame ones, with some missing. The sample gives over 130,000 clones, roughly 90% of which show up once; roughly 3.4% is in the top ten. The material sequenced was peripheral blood, taken 28 days after the second AZD1222 dose. V is TRBV19 and J is TRBJ1-1; D gene uncertain. The sequence came from an adult who received the AZD1222 COVID-19 vaccine. CDR3 protein: CASSIGNTEAFF. CDR3 nucleotides: TGTGCCAGTAGTATAGGGAACACTGAAGCTTTCTTT.